These 25 T cell receptor beta chains were sequenced from one sample in a study of blood T cell repertoires in COVID-19. The protocol was immunoSEQ multiplex PCR, while the TCRdb copy is restricted to in-frame clones and leaves out a portion. Here the sample spans roughly 230,000 clones, around four fifths being singletons. Sequenced material: peripheral blood. The receptor set was obtained from a man in his forties with active or convalescent COVID-19.

The gene calls are TRBV6-2 or TRBV6-3 and TRBJ1-2; tentatively, D is TRBD1 (6 bases). V was trimmed by 0 bases and J by 2 bases, leaving 13 bases between them. Germline-derived CDR1 and CDR2 are MNHEY and SVGEGT. This CDR3 contains 16 residues. The CDR3 loop is CASSYSSPQGNYGYTF. CDR3 coding DNA: TGTGCCAGCAGTTACTCCAGCCCCCAGGGGAACTATGGCTACACCTTC.

The V and J genes are TRBV30 and TRBJ2-4, with a possible D match to TRBD1 (5 bases). Germline assignment: CDR1 GTSNPN and CDR2 SVGIG (reference sequence). This CDR3 contains 14 residues. V was pared by 2 bases and J by 0 bases, with 8 bases between. CDR3 DNA sequence: TGTGCCTGGAGTCGGACATTAGCCAAAAACATTCAGTACTTC. This encodes CAWSRTLAKNIQYF. Full variable domain (outside the CDR3, taken from reference TRBV30 and TRBJ2-4): SQTIHQWPATLVQPVGSPLSLECTVEGTSNPNLYWYRQAAGRGLQLLFYSVGIGQISSEVPQNLSASRPQDRQFILSSKKLLLSDSGFYLCAWSRTLAKNIQYFGAGTRLSVL.

The rearrangement uses TRBV6-6 and TRBJ1-6, with TRBD1 as a possible D gene (5 bases). The germline V gene encodes CDR1 MNHNY and CDR2 SVGAGI (reference sequence). Trimming shortened V by 5 bases and J by 7 bases, and 18 bases separated the two germline ends. The CDR3 runs to 16 residues. In DNA, the CDR3 is TGTGCCAGCAGTGTTGCCAGGCCGGGACTCAATTCACCCCTCCACTTT. It encodes CASSVARPGLNSPLHF.

V is TRBV30 and J is TRBJ1-2; TRBD1 is a possible D gene (6 bases). V was cut by 0 bases and J by 2 bases, with 13 bases left in between. The CDR3 has 15 residues. Per the germline V gene, CDR1 is GTSNPN and CDR2 is SVGIG (reference sequence). CDR3 region: CAWSVLQGMNYGYTF. The CDR3 region has the DNA TGTGCCTGGAGTGTACTGCAGGGGATGAACTATGGCTACACCTTC.

This clone came up once. J is TRBJ2-7 and V is TRBV30, with TRBD2 matching over 16 bases. The germline V gene has CDR1 GTSNPN and CDR2 SVGIG (reference sequence). The CDR3 has 13 amino acids. With V trimmed by 8 bases and J by 2 bases, 0 bases remained unmatched. CDR3: CAGTSGGAYEQYF. In nucleotides, the CDR3 is TGTGCCGGGACTAGCGGGGGGGCCTACGAGCAGTACTTC.

This chain joins TRBV28 and TRBJ1-1; D not resolved. Per the germline V gene, CDR1 is MDHEN and CDR2 is SYDVKM. The germline V and J ends were trimmed by 5 bases and 5 bases, with 9 bases remaining between them. CDR3 length equals 12 residues. CDR3 sequence: CASSTGLTEAFF. The CDR3 DNA is TGTGCCAGCAGTACTGGGCTGACTGAAGCTTTCTTT.

The chain carries TRBV7-8 and TRBJ1-1, with D maybe TRBD1 (5 bases). V gave up 1 base and J gave up 10 bases, with 16 bases separating them. The germline V gene has CDR1 SGHVS and CDR2 FQNEAQ. CDR3 length: 14 residues. CDR3 bases: TGTGCCAGCAGCTTAGGGGGGGTGGGCTTGTTAGCTTTCTTT. Its protein is CASSLGGVGLLAFF.

The chain is built from TRBV5-1 and TRBJ2-3; D may be TRBD2 (7 bases). Germline loops: CDR1 SGHRS, CDR2 YFSETQ. Between the trimmed V and J ends, which lost 7 bases and 5 bases, there was a span of 23 bases. This CDR3 has 16 amino acids. The CDR3 bases are TGCGCCAGCGGGGGGGAACAGGGTATCGCCCTAGATACGCAGTATTTT. This translates into CASGGEQGIALDTQYF.

The V gene is TRBV7-8, the J gene TRBJ2-2, with 7 bases identical to TRBD1. The CDR3 is 16 residues long. Per the germline V gene, CDR1 is SGHVS and CDR2 is FQNEAQ. After removal of 1 base from V and 9 bases from J, the junction contained 11 bases not matched to a gene. CDR3 sequence (DNA): TGTGCCAGCAGCTTAGGGAGTGCAGGGGGATACAGGGAGCTGTTTTTT. It specifies CASSLGSAGGYRELFF.

This chain joins TRBV2 and TRBJ1-2; 7 positions agree with TRBD1. Trimming took 2 bases from V and 5 from J; bases not matched to a gene: 14. This CDR3 has 17 amino acids. Germline V gene sequence: CDR1 SNHLY, CDR2 FYNNEI. In nucleotides, the CDR3 is TGTGCCAGCAGTGAATGGGCAGGGGGACCTCCGGGGTATGGCTACACCTTC. This gives the protein CASSEWAGGPPGYGYTF.

This rearrangement joins TRBV7-9 to TRBJ2-5; TRBD2 matches 10 bases. V shed 5 bases, J shed 4 bases, and the junction held 7 bases outside the gene matches. Germline V lookup: CDR1 SEHNR, CDR2 FQNEAQ (reference sequence). The CDR3 is 15 amino acids. The CDR3 sequence: CASSESGRAAETQYF. The CDR3 nucleotides read TGTGCCAGCAGCGAAAGCGGGAGGGCCGCAGAGACCCAGTACTTC.

This rearrangement joins TRBV10-3 to TRBJ1-2; D is unclear. The CDR3 sequence is 12 residues long. V lost 4 bases and J lost 5, with 8 bases in between. From germline, CDR1 is ENHRY and CDR2 SYGVKD. The CDR3 here is CAISAQIYGYTF. The CDR3 nucleotides are TGTGCCATCAGTGCACAGATATATGGCTACACCTTC.

The chain uses TRBV5-6 and TRBJ2-7; TRBD1 aligns across 7 bases. CDR3 length: 16 residues. Germline V CDR1 and CDR2: SGHDT, YYEEEE. Losses at the gene ends were 3 bases for V and 0 bases for J; bases not matched to a gene: 9. In nucleotides, the CDR3 is TGTGCCAGCAGCTCACGAACGGGACAGTACTCCTACGAGCAGTACTTC. Translating it yields CASSSRTGQYSYEQYF. The variable domain in full, with the rest retrieved from reference TRBV5-6 and TRBJ2-7, is DAGVTQSPTHLIKTRGQQVTLRCSPKSGHDTVSWYQQALGQGPQFIFQYYEEEERQRGNFPDRFSGHQFPNYSSELNVNALLLGDSALYLCASSSRTGQYSYEQYFGPGTRLTVT.

The chain couples TRBV7-8 to TRBJ2-7; 8 nucleotides agree with TRBD1. Germline-derived CDR1 and CDR2 are SGHVS and FQNEAQ. The CDR3 length is 15 residues. With 5 bases clipped from V and 6 bases from J, the junction kept 12 bases outside the gene matches. The CDR3 coding sequence is TGTGCCAGCAGCCCCCTTCGTACAGGGGGATCCGAGCAGTACTTC. This sequence encodes CASSPLRTGGSEQYF.

The rearrangement joins TRBV5-3 to TRBJ2-7, with 9 positions matching TRBD1. TRBV5-3 is identified as an open reading frame with a role that is uncertain. The J segment lost 5 bases and the V segment lost 4 bases, leaving 10 bases of the junction unmatched. CDR3 length: 15 amino acids. The CDR3 loop reads CARSLPGTGNHEQYF. The CDR3 DNA reads TGTGCCAGAAGCCTCCCCGGGACAGGGAACCACGAGCAGTACTTC.

The gene calls are TRBV5-1 and TRBJ2-7; D unresolved. This CDR3 has 16 residues. V was shortened by 7 bases and J by 0 bases, with 20 bases between the two germline ends. Germline V gives CDR1 SGHRS, CDR2 YFSETQ. CDR3 nucleotide sequence: TGCGCCAGCCGCCCCGCCGAGAAAGAACCCTCCTACGAGCAGTACTTC. This translates into CASRPAEKEPSYEQYF.

The CDR3 bases are TGTGCCAGCAGAGAGAGGGAAGGGGGAAAACTGTTTTTT. It codes for CASREREGGKLFF. V gene TRBV7-9 combines with J gene TRBJ1-4; perhaps TRBD1 as D (6 bases). The V end was cut by 6 bases, the J end by 10 bases, with 15 bases between. This CDR3 contains 13 residues. CDR1 is SEHNR and CDR2 is FQNEAQ in the germline V gene (reference sequence).

The chain links TRBV27 to TRBJ1-1, with 7 bases fitting TRBD1. The J segment lost 5 bases and the V segment lost 6 bases, leaving 6 bases of the junction unmatched. The CDR3 runs 13 residues. Germline CDR1 is MNHEY and CDR2 is SMNVEV (reference sequence). The CDR3 DNA reads TGTGCCAGCAGATTCCAGGGGGGTACTGAAGCTTTCTTT. It specifies CASRFQGGTEAFF.

The chain is built from TRBV25-1 and TRBJ1-1, with 8 nucleotides matching TRBD1. The CDR3 contains 15 residues. Trimming at V came to 10 bases and at J to 4 bases, leaving 14 bases not matched to a gene. Germline lookup yields CDR1 MGHDK and CDR2 SYGVNS. The CDR3 bases are TGTGCCACCCACCCGGGACAGGCCGTCGCCACTGAAGCTTTCTTT. It yields the protein CATHPGQAVATEAFF.

The chain joins TRBV19 to TRBJ2-7; D is unclear. CDR1 and CDR2 (germline): LNHDA, SQIVND (reference sequence). The length of the CDR3 is 13 residues. With 5 bases removed from V and 2 bases from J, the gap between germline ends came to 10 bases. The CDR3 nucleotides read TGTGCCAGTAGTGTTCGTGAGACCTACGAGCAGTACTTC. Translation gives CASSVRETYEQYF.

This clone was detected a few times. The rearrangement uses TRBV7-3 and TRBJ2-2, with 7 bases fitting TRBD1. The CDR3 runs to 17 residues. V shed 5 bases and J 2 bases; nucleotides not matched to a gene: 11. CDR1 is SGHTA, CDR2 FQGTGA, per germline. The CDR3 DNA reads as TGTGCCAGCAGCCTCTCCCCTACAGGGGCCAACACCGGGGAGCTGTTTTTT. Translated, it gives CASSLSPTGANTGELFF.

DNA for the CDR3: TGCGCCAGCAGCTTGGCCGGACAGGTATACACTGAAGCTTTCTTT. This gives the protein CASSLAGQVYTEAFF. The V gene is TRBV5-1, the J gene TRBJ1-1; 7 positions agree with TRBD1. The CDR3 is 15 residues long. V lost 0 bases to trimming and J lost 3 bases; unmatched junction nucleotides: 5. The germline V gene has CDR1 SGHRS and CDR2 YFSETQ.

This chain links TRBV6-1 with TRBJ1-5; TRBD1 aligns across 7 bases. The CDR3 totals 16 residues. The germline V gene encodes CDR1 MNHNS and CDR2 SASEGT. The V segment lost 4 bases and the J segment 0 bases; nucleotides outside the gene matches: 6. The DNA of the CDR3 is TGTGCCAGCAGTGCAGGGGGGATTGGTAGCAATCAGCCCCAGCATTTT. Residues: CASSAGGIGSNQPQHF.

The chain employs TRBV24-1 and TRBJ2-3; TRBD1 might be the D (6 bases). This CDR3 has 16 residues. Germline V gives CDR1 KGHDR, CDR2 SFDVKD. Trimming took 0 bases from V and 0 from J, leaving 9 bases between them. The CDR3 here is CATSDLQGHSTDTQYF. CDR3 in DNA: TGTGCCACCAGTGATTTGCAGGGACATAGCACAGATACGCAGTATTTT.

V and J are TRBV11-3 and TRBJ2-7; 10 positions match TRBD1. The CDR3 consists of 14 residues. CDR1 is SGHNT and CDR2 is YENEEA in the germline V gene. V trimming: 3 bases; J trimming: 5 bases; junction bases outside the gene matches: 4. For the CDR3, the DNA is TGTGCCAGCAGCTTGACAGGGGGCATCAACGAGCAGTACTTC. It translates to CASSLTGGINEQYF.